The 13 T cell receptor beta chains below were found in one sample sequenced in a study of tumor and adjacent non-tumor tissue in lung cancer. This sample's RNA came from whole unsorted tissue. A modified ARM-PCR protocol with three rounds of nested PCR amplified TCRbeta. One entry per CDR3 protein results from TCRdb running MiXCR on the multiplex PCR reads. The sample carries about 70,000 distinct CDR3 sequences, around 78% recorded once. The sequenced sample consisted of lung tumor tissue. Every receptor here comes from a man between 60 and 75 years old with non-small cell lung cancer.

V usage is TRBV20-1 and J usage is TRBJ2-1; no reliable D call. Germline V gene data show CDR1 as DFQATT and CDR2 as SNEGSKA (reference sequence). Trimming pared 1 base from V and 5 bases from J, leaving 9 bases between. The CDR3 covers 13 residues. Written as DNA, the CDR3 is TGCAGTGCTAGAGTACTGTGGAACAATGAGCAGTTCTTC. This sequence encodes CSARVLWNNEQFF.

Details on this clonotype: This clone may be a read error of a much larger clone one base away. The chain uses TRBV5-1 and TRBJ2-1; D might be TRBD1 or TRBD2, each matching 5 bases. The CDR3 runs 16 residues. Per germline, CDR1 SGHRS and CDR2 YFSETQ. V was shortened by 6 bases and J by 8 bases, with 24 bases between the two germline ends. The CDR3 sequence: CASNKEGDRLMDEQFF. The CDR3 DNA is TGCGCCAGCAACAAGGAAGGGGACCGGTTGATGGATGAGCAGTTCTTC.

This chain joins TRBV28 and TRBJ1-1; D uncertain. Trimming shortened V by 8 bases and J by 12 bases, and 22 bases separated the two germline ends. This CDR3 is built from 13 residues. Looked up from germline, CDR1 is MDHEN and CDR2 is SYDVKM. The CDR3, as DNA: TGTGCCAGCTGCCGGCGGAGGAACACTGAGACTTTCTTT. It yields the protein CASCRRRNTETFF.

Written as DNA, the CDR3 is TGTGCCAGCAGCCAAGCGGGGCAGAGCACAGATACGCAGTATTTT. This sequence encodes CASSQAGQSTDTQYF. The chain links TRBV16 to TRBJ2-3, with D maybe TRBD2 (6 bases). V gave up 2 bases and J gave up 0 bases, with 9 bases separating them. In germline, CDR1 is KGHSY, CDR2 FQNENV. The CDR3 has 15 residues.

On this clonotype: The conserved closing phenylalanine or tryptophan is absent in this CDR3, likely reflecting a read error. The DNA is left out, because the CDR3 cannot be placed on it with certainty; the CDR3 is given as TCRdb lists it. V usage is TRBV11-2 and J usage is TRBJ1-1; the table's TRBD1 call for D was not verified on the DNA. The CDR3 region is 13 residues in length, termini included. In germline, CDR1 is SGHAT, CDR2 FQNNGV. This CDR3 reads CTSSLGGQGRALL.

The genes are TRBV20-1 and TRBJ1-1; weak D call: TRBD1 (5 bases). Germline V CDR1 and CDR2: DFQATT, SNEGSKA (reference sequence). This CDR3 spans 11 amino acids. V was shortened by 6 bases and J by 11 bases, with 16 bases between the two germline ends. CDR3 residues: CSASTEAEAFF. CDR3 DNA sequence: TGCAGTGCCTCGACAGAGGCGGAGGCTTTCTTT.

In the case of this clonotype: The final CDR3 position lacks the conserved phenylalanine or tryptophan, pointing to a likely read error. The chain couples TRBV6-2 or TRBV6-3 to TRBJ2-1; TRBD1 aligns across 7 bases. The CDR3 is made up of 14 amino acids. Germline CDR1 MNHEY, CDR2 SVGEGT. CDR3 nucleotides: TGTGCCAGGAGTAGACAGGGCTCCTACAATAAGCAGTTCGTC. Translation gives CARSRQGSYNKQFV.

As regards this clonotype: This may be a read error, as it is one base from a much larger clone. The V call is TRBV13, the J call TRBJ2-7; unclear D gene. The V gene's germline CDR1 is PRHDT and CDR2 FYEKMQ (reference sequence). The CDR3 totals 12 residues. The CDR3: CASCLGRAEQYF. CDR3 in DNA: TGTGCCAGCTGCTTAGGCCGGGCCGAGCAGTACTTC.

Turning to this clonotype: Mismatch with germline at one junction end may stem from a read error. The rearrangement uses TRBV14 and TRBJ2-2, with D perhaps TRBD2 (5 bases). Germline assignment: CDR1 SGHDN and CDR2 FVKESK. This CDR3 has 12 amino acids. This CDR3 reads CTSSQTIGELFF. The DNA for the CDR3 is TGTACCAGCAGCCAGACTATCGGGGAACTGTTTTTT.

This clonotype was found many times. This chain joins TRBV6-2 or TRBV6-3 and TRBJ2-3, with 14 bases fitting TRBD2. The germline gives CDR1 MNHEY, CDR2 SVGEGT. V lost 2 bases and J lost 5; bases outside the gene matches: 15. CDR3 length equals 20 residues. The DNA for the CDR3 is TGTGCCAGCAGTTACCCCCGACCGGGACTAGCGGGAGTAGGGCTAGATACGCAGTATTTT. Amino acids: CASSYPRPGLAGVGLDTQYF.

This clonotype came up many times. The V call is TRBV28, the J call TRBJ2-2; D uncertain. The germline CDR1 and CDR2 sequences are MDHEN and SYDVKM. V lost 4 bases to trimming and J lost 7 bases, with 13 bases between them. The CDR3 sequence is 14 residues long. The CDR3 DNA sequence: TGTGCCAGCAGTTCGGGTAACCGGAACGGGGAGCTGTTTTTT. Its translation is CASSSGNRNGELFF. The complete variable domain, with remaining parts taken from reference TRBV28 and TRBJ2-2, reads DVKVTQSSRYLVKRTGEKVFLECVQDMDHENMFWYRQDPGLGLRLIYFSYDVKMKEKGDIPEGYSVSREKKERFSLILESASTNQTSMYLCASSSGNRNGELFFGEGSRLTVL.

This clonotype turned up a few times. It may be a read error: a sequence one base away is much more abundant. The rearrangement joins TRBV20-1 to TRBJ1-1; no firm D call. The germline CDR1 and CDR2 sequences are DFQATT and SNEGSKA (reference sequence). This CDR3 has 15 residues. The CDR3 spells CSARGRPLGNNEAFF. CDR3 nucleotide sequence: TGCAGTGCTAGGGGGAGGCCCCTCGGGAACAATGAAGCTTTCTTT.

With respect to this clonotype: The junction shows a germline mismatch at one end, possibly a read error. The rearrangement uses TRBV5-4 and TRBJ2-1; 8 positions agree with TRBD2. There are 16 residues in the CDR3. Germline-derived CDR1 and CDR2 are SGHNT and YYREEE (reference sequence). Here the CDR3 reads CASSLVELAVPNERFF. The CDR3 bases are TGTGCCAGCAGCTTGGTGGAACTAGCGGTCCCCAATGAGCGGTTTTTC.